This TCR beta chain comes out of a study of early T cells in non-severe SARS-CoV-2 infection. Study at large: Unsorted whole blood bulk RNA was sequenced, with unpaired chains. General observations from the study: Matching results from VDJdb favored anti-spike CD8 responses, leaving private and CD4 specificities undetected.

This CDR3 is 14 amino acids long. The V gene's germline CDR1 is DFQATT and CDR2 SNEGSKA (reference sequence). With 5 bases removed from V and 1 base from J, the gap between germline ends came to 11 bases. TCRdb itself ran the 5' RACE reads through MiXCR, one entry per CDR3 protein. The sample holds roughly 86,000 distinct CDR3 sequences, over 12% seen once. This clonotype has only a few counts. Its target is not known. The chain employs TRBV20-1 and TRBJ2-2, with D perhaps assigned TRBD1 or TRBD2 (5 bases each). This receptor was identified in an adult who was a healthcare worker with PCR-confirmed SARS-CoV-2 infection or an uninfected control (not recorded which). Sequences were obtained from whole blood. The CDR3 loop is CSASGTGNTGELFF. For the CDR3, the DNA is TGCAGTGCTTCGGGGACGGGGAACACCGGGGAGCTGTTTTTT.